The clone carrying this T cell receptor beta chain was counted between two and nine times. The data were taken from a study of identical twins. Via MiXCR, TCRdb re-called the 5' RACE reads, giving one row per CDR3 protein. Of 420,000 or so distinct CDR3 sequences listed, about 18% were seen once; the top ten hold around 12%. This sequence was found in a man in his fifties or sixties in good health. Sequencing used naive T cells sorted from blood.

The chain's CDR3 is CATSGRQTNEQFF. The CDR3 coding sequence is TGTGCCACCAGTGGCCGACAGACCAATGAGCAGTTCTTC. This chain joins TRBV24-1 and TRBJ2-1; D is perhaps TRBD1 (5 bases). V shed 5 bases and J shed 6 bases, with 10 bases lying between them. CDR3 length: 13 residues. Germline V CDR1 and CDR2: KGHDR, SFDVKD.